The 3 T cell receptor beta chains reported below all come from one sample, sequenced in a study of TIL therapy for anti-PD-1-resistant metastatic lung cancer. The time point was: pre-treatment sample, taken before nivolumab and TIL therapy. This was the immunoSEQ v3 assay. The method was immunoSEQ multiplex PCR; TCRdb's version includes in-frame clones alone and lacks a portion of them. The top ten hold about 5% of the sample, which has about 52,000 clones, around 80% seen once. The starting material was blood, obtained at baseline. Receptors were obtained from a woman between 30 and 85 years old with non-small cell lung cancer.

J is TRBJ1-6 and V is TRBV6-1; D is undetermined. Per germline, CDR1 MNHNS and CDR2 SASEGT. V was trimmed by 2 bases and J by 8 bases, leaving 7 bases between them. This CDR3 is 13 amino acids long. Here the CDR3 DNA reads TGTGCCAGCAGTGAACTGGACTATTCACCCCTCCACTTT. It yields the protein CASSELDYSPLHF.

The V gene is TRBV5-6, the J gene TRBJ1-2; the match to TRBD1 covers 10 bases. Germline CDR1 SGHDT, CDR2 YYEEEE. This CDR3 is 16 amino acids long. V shed 4 bases, J shed 4 bases, and the junction held 10 bases outside the gene matches. CDR3: CASSNPTGGGLYGYTF. CDR3 nucleotide sequence: TGTGCCAGCAGCAACCCGACAGGGGGCGGCCTCTATGGCTACACCTTC. The whole variable domain, remainder taken from reference TRBV5-6 and TRBJ1-2, is DAGVTQSPTHLIKTRGQQVTLRCSPKSGHDTVSWYQQALGQGPQFIFQYYEEEERQRGNFPDRFSGHQFPNYSSELNVNALLLGDSALYLCASSNPTGGGLYGYTFGSGTRLTVV.

This clone was observed a few times. The genes are TRBV19 and TRBJ1-3, with D uncertain. Trimming cost V 5 bases and J 0 bases, with 8 bases left between them. The CDR3 contains 14 residues. Germline V gene lookup returns CDR1 LNHDA and CDR2 SQIVND (reference sequence). In DNA, the CDR3 is TGTGCCAGTAGTGCCTCAGTCTCTGGAAACACCATATATTTT. Its protein is CASSASVSGNTIYF.